The 5 T cell receptor beta chains presented below share a single source sample, sequenced in a study of blood T cell repertoires in COVID-19. Libraries were prepared by immunoSEQ multiplex PCR; TCRdb keeps only in-frame clonotypes and omits some of them. Here the sample spans approximately 72,000 clones, approximately 85% being singletons. Input material: peripheral blood. These receptors were obtained from a man aged 45-60 years with acute or convalescent COVID-19.

The chain joins TRBV29-1 to TRBJ2-3; D possibly corresponds to TRBD2 (6 bases). Between the trimmed V and J ends, which lost 3 bases and 4 bases, there was a span of 14 bases. CDR3 length: 14 amino acids. Germline V lookup: CDR1 SQVTM, CDR2 ANQGSEA. The CDR3 region has the DNA TGCAGCGTTGAGGTGGGACTTAGGGCAGATACGCAGTATTTT. This encodes CSVEVGLRADTQYF.

The rearrangement links TRBV4-1 to TRBJ1-1, with D perhaps TRBD1 (5 bases). The ends were cut back, 3 bases at V and 7 bases at J, with 9 bases in the middle. This CDR3 contains 12 residues. Germline V gene lookup returns CDR1 MGHRA and CDR2 YSYEKL. DNA of the CDR3: TGCGCCAGCAGCCAGAGGCAGGGTGAAGCTTTCTTT. Its translation: CASSQRQGEAFF.

The chain combines TRBV29-1 with TRBJ2-3, with D possibly matching TRBD1 (6 bases). Between the trimmed V and J ends, which lost 0 bases and 2 bases, there was a span of 15 bases. The CDR3 is 16 amino acids. Germline lookup yields CDR1 SQVTM and CDR2 ANQGSEA. CDR3 sequence reads: CSVEDLTGFPTDTQYF. The DNA for the CDR3 is TGCAGCGTTGAAGACTTAACAGGGTTCCCCACAGATACGCAGTATTTT.

The chain has TRBV6-5 and TRBJ1-6; possible D gene TRBD1, 5 bases. Looked up from germline, CDR1 is MNHEY and CDR2 is SVGAGI. CDR3 length: 13 residues. Trimming shortened V by 4 bases and J by 10 bases, and 11 bases separated the two germline ends. The CDR3: CASSFRVSSPLHF. CDR3 DNA: TGTGCCAGCAGTTTCAGGGTGAGCTCACCCCTCCACTTT.

The chain is built from TRBV4-1 and TRBJ1-2, with 8 bases lining up with TRBD1. V was clipped by 6 bases and J by 9 bases; unmatched bases: 15. CDR3 length: 15 amino acids. Germline CDR1 and CDR2: MGHRA and YSYEKL. CDR3 loop: CASRPGQGPIISYTF. The DNA of the CDR3 is TGCGCCAGCAGACCCGGACAGGGCCCTATTATAAGCTACACCTTC.